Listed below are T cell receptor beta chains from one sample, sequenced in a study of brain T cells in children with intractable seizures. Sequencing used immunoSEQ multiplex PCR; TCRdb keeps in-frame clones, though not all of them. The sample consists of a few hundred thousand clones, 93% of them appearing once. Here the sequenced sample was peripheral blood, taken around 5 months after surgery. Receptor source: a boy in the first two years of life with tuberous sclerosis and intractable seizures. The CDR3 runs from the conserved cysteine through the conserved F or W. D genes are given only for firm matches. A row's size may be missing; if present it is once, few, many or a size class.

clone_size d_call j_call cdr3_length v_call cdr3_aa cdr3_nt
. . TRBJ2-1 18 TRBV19 CASTPTSTSWGHVNEQFF TGTGCCAGTACCCCTACGTCGACTAGCTGGGGGCACGTCAATGAGCAGTTCTTC
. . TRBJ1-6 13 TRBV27 CASSLKENSPLHF TGTGCCAGCAGTTTAAAGGAGAATTCACCCCTCCACTTT
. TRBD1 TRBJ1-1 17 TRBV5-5 CASSLGWDRGRNTEAFF TGTGCCAGCAGCTTGGGGTGGGACAGGGGCCGGAACACTGAAGCTTTCTTT
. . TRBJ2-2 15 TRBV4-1 CASSPGRMNTGELFF TGCGCCAGCAGCCCAGGCAGGATGAACACCGGGGAGCTGTTTTTT
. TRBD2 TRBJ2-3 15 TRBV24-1 CATSDLDAGADTQYF TGTGCCACCAGTGATTTGGACGCGGGGGCAGATACGCAGTATTTT
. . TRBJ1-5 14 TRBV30 CAWSHRASNQPQHF TGTGCCTGGAGTCACAGGGCTAGCAATCAGCCCCAGCATTTT
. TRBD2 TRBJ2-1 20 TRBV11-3 CASSLFSGLADSEYYNEQFF TGTGCCAGCAGCTTATTCTCTGGGCTAGCGGACTCGGAGTACTACAATGAGCAGTTCTTC
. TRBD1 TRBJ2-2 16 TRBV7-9 CASSLVRTGYTGELFF TGTGCCAGCAGCTTAGTGAGGACAGGGTACACCGGGGAGCTGTTTTTT
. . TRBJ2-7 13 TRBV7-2 CASSLGQGGEQYF TGTGCCAGCAGCTTAGGTCAGGGGGGGGAGCAGTACTTC
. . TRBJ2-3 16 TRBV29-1 CSAPPEGLSLTDTQYF TGCAGCGCCCCCCCGGAGGGCCTGAGTCTGACAGATACGCAGTATTTT
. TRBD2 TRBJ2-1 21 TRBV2 CASSIPDGLAGFPGAYNEQFF TGTGCCAGCAGTATTCCTGACGGACTAGCGGGTTTTCCTGGCGCCTACAATGAGCAGTTCTTC
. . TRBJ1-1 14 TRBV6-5 CASRMGGHGTEAFF TGTGCCAGCAGGATGGGGGGACATGGGACTGAAGCTTTCTTT
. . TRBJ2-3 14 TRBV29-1 CSVEVGRSTDTQYF TGCAGCGTTGAGGTGGGCCGAAGCACAGATACGCAGTATTTT
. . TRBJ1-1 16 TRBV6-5 CASSYSAAGQSTEAFF TGTGCCAGCAGTTACTCGGCGGCAGGCCAGAGCACTGAAGCTTTCTTT
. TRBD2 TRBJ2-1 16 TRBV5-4 CASSLGLAFAENEQFF TGTGCCAGCAGCCTAGGACTAGCGTTTGCTGAGAATGAGCAGTTCTTC
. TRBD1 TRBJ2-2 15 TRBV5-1 CASSTTGGVPGELFF TGCGCCAGCAGCACGACAGGGGGCGTCCCCGGGGAGCTGTTTTTT
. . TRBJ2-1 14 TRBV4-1 CASSLPGDGNEQFF TGCGCCAGCAGCCTCCCAGGGGATGGCAATGAGCAGTTCTTC
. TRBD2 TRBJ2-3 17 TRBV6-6 CASSLSSGGAFTDTQYF TGTGCCAGCAGTCTATCTAGCGGGGGCGCCTTCACAGATACGCAGTATTTT
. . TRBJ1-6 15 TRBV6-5 CASAAWQGENSPLHF TGTGCCAGCGCCGCATGGCAGGGTGAGAATTCACCCCTCCACTTT
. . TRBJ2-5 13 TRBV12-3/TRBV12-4 CASSFPQGGGQYF TGTGCCAGCAGTTTTCCACAGGGAGGGGGCCAGTACTTC
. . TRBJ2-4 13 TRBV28 CASSLTLQSIQYF TGTGCCAGCAGTTTGACCCTTCAAAGCATTCAGTACTTC
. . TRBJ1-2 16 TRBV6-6 CASSRSPTEGPYGYTF TGTGCCAGCAGCCGATCCCCGACGGAGGGCCCTTATGGCTACACCTTC
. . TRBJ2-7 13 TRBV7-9 CASSLSRSHEQYF TGTGCCAGCAGCTTATCCAGGTCCCACGAGCAGTACTTC
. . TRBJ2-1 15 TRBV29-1 CSVEDPGDLTDEQFF TGCAGCGTTGAAGATCCGGGCGACCTAACGGATGAGCAGTTCTTC
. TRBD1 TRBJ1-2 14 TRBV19 CASSGRGPNYGYTF TGTGCCAGTAGTGGGAGGGGGCCCAACTATGGCTACACCTTC
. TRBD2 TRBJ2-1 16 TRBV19 CASSTKLAGVRNEQFF TGTGCCAGTAGTACGAAACTAGCGGGAGTTAGGAATGAGCAGTTCTTC
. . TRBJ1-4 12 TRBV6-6 CASSYSGEKLFF TGTGCCAGCAGTTACTCAGGTGAAAAACTGTTTTTT
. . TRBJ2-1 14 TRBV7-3 CASSLSGTSNEQFF TGTGCCAGCAGCTTATCCGGGACTTCGAATGAGCAGTTCTTC
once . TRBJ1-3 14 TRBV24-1 CATVPGDSGNTIYF TGTGCCACCGTGCCAGGGGATTCTGGAAACACCATATATTTT
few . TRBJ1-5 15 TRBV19 CASSIVAGEGQPQHF TGTGCCAGTAGTATAGTGGCAGGGGAAGGGCAGCCCCAGCATTTT
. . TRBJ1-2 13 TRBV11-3 CASSLDPMGGYTF TGTGCCAGCAGCTTAGATCCCATGGGCGGCTACACCTTC
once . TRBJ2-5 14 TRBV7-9 CASSFASYQETQYF TGTGCCAGCAGCTTCGCCTCGTACCAAGAGACCCAGTACTTC
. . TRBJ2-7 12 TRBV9 CASSSGPHEQYF TGTGCCAGCAGCTCGGGACCCCACGAGCAGTACTTC
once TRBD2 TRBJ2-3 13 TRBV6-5 CASKAGGTDTQYF TGTGCCAGCAAAGCGGGGGGAACAGATACGCAGTATTTT
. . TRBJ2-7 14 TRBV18 CASSPTGYEDEQYF TGTGCCAGCTCACCAACAGGGTATGAGGACGAGCAGTACTTC